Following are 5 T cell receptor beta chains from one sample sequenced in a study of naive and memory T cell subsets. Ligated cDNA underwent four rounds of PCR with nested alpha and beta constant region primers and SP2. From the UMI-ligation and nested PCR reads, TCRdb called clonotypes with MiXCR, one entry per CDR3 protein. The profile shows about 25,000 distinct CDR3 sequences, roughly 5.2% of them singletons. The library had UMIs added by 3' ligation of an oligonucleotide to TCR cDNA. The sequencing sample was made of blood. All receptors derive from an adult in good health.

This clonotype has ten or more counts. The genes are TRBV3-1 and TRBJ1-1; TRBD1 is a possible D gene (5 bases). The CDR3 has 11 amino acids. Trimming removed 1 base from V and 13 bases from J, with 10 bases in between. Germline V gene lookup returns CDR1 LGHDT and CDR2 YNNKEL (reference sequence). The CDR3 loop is CASSQGREDFF. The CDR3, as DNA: TGTGCCAGCAGCCAAGGCAGGGAGGATTTCTTT. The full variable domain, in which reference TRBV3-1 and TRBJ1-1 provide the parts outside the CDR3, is DTAVSQTPKYLVTQMGNDKSIKCEQNLGHDTMYWYKQDSKKFLKIMFSYNNKELIINETVPNRFSPKSPDKAHLNLHINSLELGDSAVYFCASSQGREDFFGQGTRLTVV.

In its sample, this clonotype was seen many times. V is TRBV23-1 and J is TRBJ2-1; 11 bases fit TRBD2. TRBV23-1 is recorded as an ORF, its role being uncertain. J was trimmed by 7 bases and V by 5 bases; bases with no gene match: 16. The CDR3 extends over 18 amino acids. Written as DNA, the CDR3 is TGCGCCAGCAGTTTAACTAGCGGGAGTGGAAAGAATAGGAATGAGCAGTTCTTC. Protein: CASSLTSGSGKNRNEQFF.

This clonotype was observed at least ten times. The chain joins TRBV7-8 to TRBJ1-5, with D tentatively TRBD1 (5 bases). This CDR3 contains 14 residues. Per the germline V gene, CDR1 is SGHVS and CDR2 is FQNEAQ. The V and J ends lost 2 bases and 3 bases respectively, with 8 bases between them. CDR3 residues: CASSLKGVNQPQHF. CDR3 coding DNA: TGTGCCAGCAGCTTAAAAGGGGTCAATCAGCCCCAGCATTTT.

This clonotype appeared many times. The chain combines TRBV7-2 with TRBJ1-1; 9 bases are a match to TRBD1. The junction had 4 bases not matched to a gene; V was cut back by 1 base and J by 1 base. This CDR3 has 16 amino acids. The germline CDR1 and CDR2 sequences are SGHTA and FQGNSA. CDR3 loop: CASSLGGTGRNTEAFF. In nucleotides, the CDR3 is TGTGCCAGCAGCTTAGGAGGGACAGGGAGGAACACTGAAGCTTTCTTT. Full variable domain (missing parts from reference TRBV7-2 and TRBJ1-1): GAGVSQSPSNKVTEKGKDVELRCDPISGHTALYWYRQSLGQGLEFLIYFQGNSAPDKSGLPSDRFSAERTGGSVSTLTIQRTQQEDSAVYLCASSLGGTGRNTEAFFGQGTRLTVV.

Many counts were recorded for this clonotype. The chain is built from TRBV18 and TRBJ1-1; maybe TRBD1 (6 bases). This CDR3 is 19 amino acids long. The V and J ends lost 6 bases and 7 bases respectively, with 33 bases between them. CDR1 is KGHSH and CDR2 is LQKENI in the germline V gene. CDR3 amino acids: CASSRNAAGDLSLDDEAFF. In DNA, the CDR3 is TGTGCCAGCTCTCGGAACGCGGCAGGGGACCTCTCCCTGGACGATGAAGCTTTCTTT. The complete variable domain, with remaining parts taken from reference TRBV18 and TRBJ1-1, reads NAGVMQNPRHLVRRRGQEARLRCSPMKGHSHVYWYRQLPEEGLKFMVYLQKENIIDESGMPKERFSAEFPKEGPSILRIQQVVRGDSAAYFCASSRNAAGDLSLDDEAFFGQGTRLTVV.